Given below is one TCR beta chain in context. The data were taken from a study of blood T cell repertoires in COVID-19. Study at large: The study drew acute and convalescent COVID-19 samples from the United States, Italy and Spain.

Per the original methods: Nucleated cell number was recorded as an estimate derived from reference gene primer amplification. Using immunoSEQ multiplex PCR, the repertoire was profiled, and TCRdb retains in-frame clones only, with some absent. The D gene and trimming were derived from the DNA, and the V and J assignments and clone size from that table. Of 310,000 or so clones in the sample, around 83% were seen once. Germline loops: CDR1 MNHNY, CDR2 SVGAGI (reference sequence). The CDR3 has 15 residues. V was clipped by 5 bases and J by 6 bases; unmatched bases: 11. The chain has TRBV6-6 and TRBJ2-7, with 9 bases identical to TRBD1. The clonotype was recovered from a woman in her fifties or sixties with acute or convalescent COVID-19. Source material: peripheral blood. The CDR3 nucleotides are TGTGCCAGCAGTCCACCGGGGACAGGGAGGCCCGAGCAGTACTTC. Translated: CASSPPGTGRPEQYF.